Listed here are 29 T cell receptor beta chains from one sample, sequenced in a study of blood T cell repertoires in COVID-19. The table came from immunoSEQ multiplex PCR; TCRdb's copy has only in-frame clones and leaves some out. There are hundreds of thousands of clones in the sample; around 89% occur only once, and approximately 1% lies in the top ten. Sequencing input: PBMCs or T cells enriched from blood (not recorded which). The receptors stem from a man between 18 and 35 years old who had recovered from COVID-19.

The rearrangement joins TRBV24-1 to TRBJ1-5, with 9 bases identical to TRBD1. The CDR3 length is 13 residues. Germline V gene sequence: CDR1 KGHDR, CDR2 SFDVKD. Trimming removed 9 bases from V and 6 bases from J; junction bases left unmatched: 5. This CDR3 reads CATSQGASQPQHF. CDR3 nucleotides: TGTGCCACCTCACAGGGGGCCAGTCAGCCCCAGCATTTT.

This rearrangement joins TRBV5-1 to TRBJ2-7; D is undetermined. Trimming removed 2 bases at V and 4 bases at J, with 7 bases between. The CDR3 is 12 residues long. Germline values: CDR1 SGHRS, CDR2 YFSETQ. CDR3 nucleotide sequence: TGCGCCAGCAGCTTCGACACTTACGAGCAGTACTTC. This translates into CASSFDTYEQYF. Looking up the rest from reference TRBV5-1 and TRBJ2-7 gives the full variable domain: KAGVTQTPRYLIKTRGQQVTLSCSPISGHRSVSWYQQTPGQGLQFLFEYFSETQRNKGNFPGRFSGRQFSNSRSEMNVSTLELGDSALYLCASSFDTYEQYFGPGTRLTVT.

This chain uses TRBV9 with TRBJ1-1; TRBD1 is a possible D gene (6 bases). This CDR3 contains 14 residues. Deletions cut 7 bases from V and 4 bases from J, with 17 bases between. The germline V gene encodes CDR1 SGDLS and CDR2 YYNGEE. The chain's CDR3 is CASDQTGRSTEAFF. The CDR3, as DNA: TGTGCCAGCGACCAGACAGGAAGGAGCACTGAAGCTTTCTTT.

The chain is built from TRBV12-3 or TRBV12-4 and TRBJ1-1; tentatively, D is TRBD1 (6 bases). The germline V and J ends were trimmed by 5 bases and 9 bases, with 16 bases remaining between them. This CDR3 comprises 13 residues. CDR3 residues: CASSPQGYQKAFF. The CDR3 bases are TGTGCCAGCAGTCCACAGGGCTACCAGAAAGCTTTCTTT.

The genes are TRBV4-1 and TRBJ1-4, with unresolved D. Trimming removed 1 base at V and 4 bases at J, with 7 bases between. This CDR3 has 14 amino acids. The V gene's germline CDR1 is MGHRA and CDR2 YSYEKL. The CDR3 nucleotides are TGCGCCAGCAGCCAAGGGCCGATTAATGAAAAACTGTTTTTT. Its translation is CASSQGPINEKLFF.

The CDR3 nucleotides are TGTGCCAGTCTAGCGGGACCAAAAAACATTCAGTACTTC. The encoded protein is CASLAGPKNIQYF. The V call is TRBV3-1 (or the pseudogene TRBV3-2), the J call TRBJ2-4; 9 nucleotides line up with TRBD2. The V gene's germline CDR1 is LGHDT and CDR2 YNNKEL (reference sequence). This CDR3 contains 13 residues. V lost 9 bases and J lost 4; bases outside the gene matches: 4.

This clone was detected a few times. CDR3 sequence reads: CASSLGTGGRGTGELFF. As DNA, the CDR3 is TGTGCCAGCAGCTTAGGGACAGGGGGTCGAGGCACCGGGGAGCTGTTTTTT. This chain links TRBV5-4 with TRBJ2-2; 11 nucleotides align to TRBD1. With V trimmed by 2 bases and J by 4 bases, 7 bases remained unmatched. Germline CDR1 is SGHNT and CDR2 is YYREEE (reference sequence). The CDR3 loop spans 17 amino acids.

The rearrangement uses TRBV9 and TRBJ2-6; D gene ambiguous. CDR3 size: 16 residues. The V gene's germline CDR1 is SGDLS and CDR2 YYNGEE. V was shortened by 4 bases and J by 4 bases, with 15 bases between the two germline ends. The CDR3 loop is CASSPRLSLGANVLTF. In DNA, the CDR3 is TGTGCCAGCAGCCCTCGTCTGAGTTTGGGGGCCAACGTCCTGACTTTC.

The rearrangement links TRBV28 to TRBJ1-5; D gene unclear. The CDR3 totals 15 residues. V was pared by 3 bases and J by 4 bases, with 13 bases between. The germline V gene has CDR1 MDHEN and CDR2 SYDVKM. This chain's CDR3 is CASSFGMAGNQPQHF. The DNA for the CDR3 is TGTGCCAGCAGTTTTGGAATGGCGGGTAATCAGCCCCAGCATTTT.

This chain joins TRBV18 and TRBJ2-3, with D possibly TRBD2 on 6 matching bases. V was shortened by 4 bases and J by 0 bases, with 11 bases between the two germline ends. The V gene's germline CDR1 is KGHSH and CDR2 LQKENI. This CDR3 has 15 amino acids. The CDR3 region is CASSQDYLSTDTQYF. The CDR3 DNA sequence: TGTGCCAGCTCACAGGACTACCTAAGCACAGATACGCAGTATTTT.

The chain recombines TRBV4-3 with TRBJ1-1; D not certain. The germline V gene has CDR1 LGHNA and CDR2 YSLEER. This CDR3 spans 14 amino acids. The germline V and J ends were trimmed by 2 bases and 6 bases, with 13 bases remaining between them. The CDR3 DNA reads as TGCGCCAGCAGCCAACCCACCACAGAACCTGAAGCTTTCTTT. Amino acids: CASSQPTTEPEAFF.

The chain employs TRBV7-9 and TRBJ1-1, with 8 bases aligning to TRBD1. After removal of 9 bases from V and 2 bases from J, the junction contained 8 bases not matched to a gene. The CDR3 sequence is 14 residues long. CDR1 is SEHNR and CDR2 is FQNEAQ in the germline V gene (reference sequence). CDR3 bases: TGTGCCAGTACACTGGGACAGGTTAACACTGAAGCTTTCTTT. Translating gives CASTLGQVNTEAFF.

This chain uses TRBV3-1 (or the pseudogene TRBV3-2) with TRBJ2-2, with D possibly TRBD1 on 6 matching bases. Trimming pared 2 bases from V and 3 bases from J, leaving 10 bases between. Germline V CDR1 and CDR2: LGHDT, YNNKEL (reference sequence). The CDR3 runs to 15 residues. The CDR3, as DNA: TGTGCCAGCAGCCAACTGCCAGGGGACACCGGGGAGCTGTTTTTT. It codes for CASSQLPGDTGELFF.

The chain combines TRBV15 with TRBJ2-1; 10 bases are a match to TRBD2. This CDR3 region has 16 residues. With 1 base clipped from V and 4 bases from J, the junction kept 4 bases outside the gene matches. Germline CDR1 and CDR2: LNHNV and YYDKDF (reference sequence). As DNA, the CDR3 is TGTGCCACCAGCAGAGGGATTAGCGGGAGGTACAATGAGCAGTTCTTC. Its translation: CATSRGISGRYNEQFF.

V usage is TRBV5-1 and J usage is TRBJ2-7; D call uncertain. Trimming left V 6 bases short and J 2 bases short, with 6 bases between. This CDR3 is built from 11 residues. Per the germline V gene, CDR1 is SGHRS and CDR2 is YFSETQ. This chain's CDR3 is CASMGTYEQYF. The CDR3 bases are TGCGCCAGCATGGGCACCTACGAGCAGTACTTC.

The chain employs TRBV10-1 and TRBJ2-2, with D perhaps matching TRBD1 (5 bases). V lost 6 bases, J lost 0 bases, and 14 bases lay in between. The CDR3 runs to 16 residues. CDR1 WNHNN and CDR2 SYGVQD come from the germline V gene (reference sequence). CDR3 protein: CASRENRKPNTGELFF. The CDR3 DNA reads TGCGCCAGCAGGGAAAACAGGAAACCGAACACCGGGGAGCTGTTTTTT.

The chain combines TRBV7-3 with TRBJ1-2, with TRBD1 matching 7 bases. With 3 bases clipped from V and 2 bases from J, the junction kept 6 bases outside the gene matches. The CDR3 totals 15 residues. Germline lookup yields CDR1 SGHTA and CDR2 FQGTGA. CDR3 sequence (DNA): TGTGCCAGCAGCTTGGACCGGGACAGCAACTATGGCTACACCTTC. As protein: CASSLDRDSNYGYTF.

The chain couples TRBV3-1 (or the pseudogene TRBV3-2) to TRBJ2-1, with unresolved D. The germline V gene has CDR1 LGHDT and CDR2 YNNKEL (reference sequence). Trimming took 2 bases from V and 15 from J, leaving 14 bases between them. This CDR3 is built from 12 residues. The CDR3 sequence: CASSQFESNRFF. The CDR3 DNA reads as TGTGCCAGCAGCCAATTTGAGTCCAATCGGTTCTTC.

The chain combines TRBV27 with TRBJ1-2; 7 nucleotides match TRBD1. CDR3 length: 13 amino acids. The ends lost 6 bases at V and 5 bases at J; junction bases unmatched: 6. Germline CDR1 reads MNHEY; CDR2 reads SMNVEV (reference sequence). CDR3 residues: CASRGTERYGYTF. For the CDR3, the DNA is TGTGCCAGCAGGGGGACAGAGAGATATGGCTACACCTTC.

This chain uses TRBV19 with TRBJ1-1, with 7 bases aligning to TRBD1. V was pared by 0 bases and J by 0 bases, with 4 bases of the junction left unmatched. The CDR3 is 16 residues long. Germline CDR1 reads LNHDA; CDR2 reads SQIVND (reference sequence). The CDR3 bases are TGTGCCAGTAGTATAGACCCGGGACAGATGAACACTGAAGCTTTCTTT. Residues: CASSIDPGQMNTEAFF.

This clone was detected only once. The gene calls are TRBV29-1 and TRBJ1-2; 7 bases map to TRBD1. CDR1 is SQVTM and CDR2 is ANQGSEA in the germline V gene. The CDR3 totals 16 residues. The J segment lost 5 bases and the V segment lost 6 bases, leaving 18 bases of the junction unmatched. Here the CDR3 DNA reads TGCAGCGTCCGCGGACGAGGGGGCATTCATAATTATGGCTACACCTTC. Protein sequence: CSVRGRGGIHNYGYTF.

This clone was detected only a few times. The chain links TRBV28 to TRBJ1-2, with 7 bases fitting TRBD1. The CDR3 sequence is 14 residues long. Germline values: CDR1 MDHEN, CDR2 SYDVKM. V shed 5 bases, J shed 8 bases, and the junction held 11 bases outside the gene matches. The DNA of the CDR3 is TGTGCCAGCAGTACGTACCCCCTGACAGGGGGCTACACCTTC. It translates to CASSTYPLTGGYTF.

This chain connects TRBV29-1 to TRBJ2-1; 12 nucleotides line up with TRBD2. Germline-derived CDR1 and CDR2 are SQVTM and ANQGSEA. J gave up 5 bases and V 6 bases, and 8 bases lay outside the gene matches. The CDR3 totals 15 residues. CDR3 bases: TGCAGCGTGAATCTAGCGGGAGGGCCGAACAATGAGCAGTTCTTC. Protein sequence: CSVNLAGGPNNEQFF.

This chain joins TRBV25-1 and TRBJ1-2; unclear D gene. The CDR3 has 13 residues. Germline V gene sequence: CDR1 MGHDK, CDR2 SYGVNS. The V gene lost 1 base and the J gene lost 4 bases, with 7 bases spanning the gap. In DNA form, the CDR3 reads TGTGCCAGCAGTGAATCGGTAGCCTATGGCTACACCTTC. Translation gives CASSESVAYGYTF.

This chain connects TRBV29-1 to TRBJ2-3; tentatively, D is TRBD1 (6 bases). The CDR3 spans 14 residues. Germline CDR1 is SQVTM and CDR2 is ANQGSEA. V shed 7 bases and J shed 1 base, with 15 bases lying between them. In DNA, the CDR3 is TGCAGCGGGTTTGGGGGCTTGGGCACAGATACGCAGTATTTT. Protein: CSGFGGLGTDTQYF.

This clone was found a few times. The J gene is TRBJ1-6, the V gene TRBV5-1; TRBD1 matches 7 bases. J lost 8 bases, V lost 4 bases, and 3 bases had no gene match. Germline V lookup: CDR1 SGHRS, CDR2 YFSETQ. The CDR3 is 13 amino acids. The CDR3 is CASSDREDSPLHF. The CDR3 DNA is TGCGCCAGCAGCGACAGGGAGGATTCACCCCTCCACTTT.

The chain recombines TRBV5-1 with TRBJ2-2; no definite D call. Germline CDR1 SGHRS, CDR2 YFSETQ. The V end was cut by 3 bases, the J end by 0 bases, with 18 bases between. This CDR3 has 18 amino acids. The CDR3 region has the DNA TGCGCCAGCAGCTATCCCAATGACTCAAGTTCGAACACCGGGGAGCTGTTTTTT. Residues: CASSYPNDSSSNTGELFF.

V usage is TRBV6-5 and J usage is TRBJ2-1, with 7 bases fitting TRBD2. The germline V gene has CDR1 MNHEY and CDR2 SVGAGI. The CDR3 has 12 residues. CDR3 DNA sequence: TGTGCGGGGGGGGTGAACGGCAATGAGCAGTTCTTC. Translating gives CAGGVNGNEQFF.

The chain combines TRBV5-1 with TRBJ2-1, with D tentatively TRBD2 (6 bases). Germline CDR1 is SGHRS and CDR2 is YFSETQ. The CDR3 is 18 residues long. Trimming cost V 0 bases and J 3 bases, with 19 bases left between them. CDR3 bases: TGCGCCAGCAGCTTGGCCGGGGACCTACCCGGGGGCTACAATGAGCAGTTCTTC. Residues: CASSLAGDLPGGYNEQFF. The full variable domain, rest sourced from reference TRBV5-1 and TRBJ2-1, is KAGVTQTPRYLIKTRGQQVTLSCSPISGHRSVSWYQQTPGQGLQFLFEYFSETQRNKGNFPGRFSGRQFSNSRSEMNVSTLELGDSALYLCASSLAGDLPGGYNEQFFGPGTRLTVL.